These T cell receptor beta chains were read from a single sample in a study of Graves' ophthalmopathy and Graves' hyperthyroidism. TCRdb re-analysed the multiplex PCR reads in MiXCR, keeping a single row per CDR3 protein. Of just over 400,000 distinct CDR3 sequences in the sample, about 21% were seen once. The sequencing input was peripheral blood. These receptors came from a woman between 18 and 29 years old with stable Graves' hyperthyroidism. CDR3s include the opening cysteine and the closing phenylalanine or tryptophan. A D gene is named only where the DNA matches it firmly. The size field is filled for only some rows; it gives once, few, many or a size class.

clone size,V gene,D gene,J gene,CDR3 DNA,CDR3 protein
many,TRBV7-8,.,TRBJ1-2,TGTGCCAGCAGCTTATTCGGACTCCTGGGGGGCTACACCTTC,CASSLFGLLGGYTF
.,TRBV6-2/TRBV6-3,TRBD1,TRBJ1-6,TGTGCCAGCAGGCGGGGACAGGGTGATTCACCCCTCCACTTT,CASRRGQGDSPLHF
many,TRBV20-1,.,TRBJ2-5,TGCAGTGCTAGTGCTTCGCCTAGTAAAGAGACCCAGTACTTC,CSASASPSKETQYF
.,TRBV28,.,TRBJ2-5,TGTGCCAGCAGTTTAGCAGGGGAAGAGACCAAGTACTTC,CASSLAGEETKYF
.,TRBV5-1,.,TRBJ2-5,TGCGCCAGCAGCTATTCCGGACAGCTTGAAGAGACCCAGTACTTC,CASSYSGQLEETQYF
many,TRBV29-1,TRBD2,TRBJ2-5,TGCAGCGTTGACCTACTAGCGGGAGGAGAGACCCAGTACTTC,CSVDLLAGGETQYF
many,TRBV10-2,.,TRBJ2-2,TGCGCCACCAGAAGGCTTTCGAACACCGGGGAGCTGTTTTTT,CATRRLSNTGELFF
many,TRBV9,.,TRBJ2-7,TGTGCCAGCAGCGTAGCTTGGGGCACCTCCTACGAGCAGTACTTC,CASSVAWGTSYEQYF
many,TRBV4-1,.,TRBJ2-5,TGCGCCAGCAGCCAAGTGGGCATCCAAGAGACCCAGTACTTC,CASSQVGIQETQYF
many,TRBV5-1,.,TRBJ2-2,TGCGCCAGCAGCCCCGGGACTGAGCACCTGAGGGAGCTGTTTTTT,CASSPGTEHLRELFF
.,TRBV6-2/TRBV6-3,.,TRBJ2-5,TGTGCCAGCAGTTACCTCCGGGGCAGCGTGGAGACCCAGTACTTC,CASSYLRGSVETQYF
few,TRBV4-3,.,TRBJ1-2,TGCGCCAGCAGCCCGGGGGACGGTGCTAACTATGGCTACACCTTC,CASSPGDGANYGYTF
many,TRBV29-1,TRBD1,TRBJ1-2,TGCAGCGGACGAACAGGGGTCGGTGGCTACACCTTC,CSGRTGVGGYTF
many,TRBV15,TRBD1,TRBJ1-6,TGTGCCACCAGCCGGACAGGGGATAATTCACCCCTCCACTTT,CATSRTGDNSPLHF
many,TRBV7-2,.,TRBJ2-5,TGTGCCAGCAGCTTAGCGGTTCTTATGGAGACCCAGTACTTC,CASSLAVLMETQYF
many,TRBV14,.,TRBJ2-6,TGTGCCAGCAGCCAAGTCGAGAGGGCGAGGGCCAACGTCCTGACTTTC,CASSQVERARANVLTF
many,TRBV6-1,TRBD1,TRBJ2-7,TGTGCCAGCAGTCGGACAGGGGAGTACTACGAGCAGTACTTC,CASSRTGEYYEQYF
many,TRBV9,.,TRBJ2-2,TGTGCCAGCTCAGCTGCGAACACCGGGGAGCTGTTTTTT,CASSAANTGELFF
few,TRBV20-1,.,TRBJ2-5,TGCAGTGCTAGAGTCCGGATCCAAGAGACCCAGTACTTC,CSARVRIQETQYF
many,TRBV6-2/TRBV6-3,.,TRBJ2-5,TGTGCCAGCAGTACGTACCAAGAGACCCAGTACTTC,CASSTYQETQYF
many,TRBV29-1,TRBD2,TRBJ2-7,TGCAGCGTTGTAGCGGGGGGCAGCTACGAGCAGTACTTC,CSVVAGGSYEQYF
many,TRBV2,.,TRBJ1-2,TGTGCCAGCAGGGAGGACAGCCCTTATGGCTACACCTTC,CASREDSPYGYTF
.,TRBV3-1,.,TRBJ2-2,TGTGCCAGCAGCCAAGTGTCCGGAGGGGCCGGGGAGCTGTTTTTT,CASSQVSGGAGELFF
many,TRBV4-2,TRBD2,TRBJ2-5,TGTGCCAGCAGCCAAGAACTAGCGGGAGAGACCCAGTACTTC,CASSQELAGETQYF
many,TRBV12-3/TRBV12-4,TRBD1,TRBJ1-1,TGTGCCAGCACACCGCGGCAGGGGGCGAACACTGGAGCTTTCTTT,CASTPRQGANTGAFF
many,TRBV28,TRBD2,TRBJ2-5,TGTACCAGCAGTTTAGCGGGACTAGCGGCTCCCGGAGGGGAGACCCAGCACTTC,CTSSLAGLAAPGGETQHF
.,TRBV28,.,TRBJ2-2,TGTGCCAGCAGTCCCTCGGGACTTATCACCGGGGAGCTGTTTTTT,CASSPSGLITGELFF
many,TRBV29-1,.,TRBJ2-7,TGCAGCGTTGACTCAGACTACGAGCAGTACTTC,CSVDSDYEQYF
.,TRBV6-5,TRBD1,TRBJ1-2,TGTGCCAGCAGTTCTACAGGGGACATACACTATGGCTACACCTTC,CASSSTGDIHYGYTF
many,TRBV24-1,.,TRBJ2-2,TGTGCCACCAGTGATTTGGAAAGAATTGCGGGCCTCCCCGGGGAGCTGTTTTTT,CATSDLERIAGLPGELFF
few,TRBV6-2/TRBV6-3,.,TRBJ1-1,TGTGCCAGCAGTTACCCAGAGATGAACACTGAAGCTTTCTTT,CASSYPEMNTEAFF
.,TRBV9,.,TRBJ1-1,TGTGCCAGCAGCTCCACAGTGGGGGGCACTGAAGCTTTCTTT,CASSSTVGGTEAFF
few,TRBV9,.,TRBJ2-2,TGTGCCAGCAGCCCCAGGGGTAGCGGGAACACCGGGGAGCTGTTTTTT,CASSPRGSGNTGELFF
many,TRBV30,TRBD1,TRBJ1-1,TGTGCCTGGGGTAAAGGGGGCCCGAACACTGAAGCTTTCTTT,CAWGKGGPNTEAFF
few,TRBV28,.,TRBJ2-5,TGTGCCAGCAGTTCAGCCAGCCAAGAGACCCAGCACTTC,CASSSASQETQHF
.,TRBV29-1,.,TRBJ2-4,TGCAGCGCCAGCCCCGGGGGCCTCAAAAACATTCAGTACTTC,CSASPGGLKNIQYF
many,TRBV30,.,TRBJ2-7,TGTGCCTGGACCCGTGGTTACGAGCAGTACTTC,CAWTRGYEQYF
few,TRBV20-1,.,TRBJ1-1,TGCAGTGCTGAAACAGGGAGGGCTGAAGCTTTCTTT,CSAETGRAEAFF
many,TRBV19,.,TRBJ1-1,TGTGCCAGTAGTATAGGGGTCGCTGAAGCTTTCTTT,CASSIGVAEAFF
many,TRBV9,TRBD1,TRBJ2-5,TGTGCCAGCAGCGTAGGTGCAGGGGGCGTAGAGACCCAGTACTTC,CASSVGAGGVETQYF
many,TRBV5-1,.,TRBJ2-7,TGCGCCAGTACTAGCCGCCTCGGAAGGAACGAGCAGTACTTC,CASTSRLGRNEQYF
once,TRBV6-5,TRBD2,TRBJ2-3,TGTGCCAGCAGTTCCACAGCGGGGGGCGTAGATACGCAGTATTTT,CASSSTAGGVDTQYF
.,TRBV20-1,TRBD2,TRBJ2-7,TGCAGTGCTTTTCTAGCGGGAGGGCCATTATCCTACGAGCAGTACTTC,CSAFLAGGPLSYEQYF
.,TRBV4-1,.,TRBJ2-2,TGCGCCAGCAGCCAAGAAGAGACCACGAGGCGGGAGCTGTTTTTT,CASSQEETTRRELFF
.,TRBV7-2,.,TRBJ2-5,TGTGGCAGCAGCTTAGGCACTAGCAGGAAGACCCAGTACTTC,CGSSLGTSRKTQYF